The rows below give T cell receptor beta chains drawn from one sample of a study of T-cell memory formation after mild COVID-19. TCRdb reanalysed the 5' RACE reads using MiXCR and keeps one entry per CDR3 protein. The data show around 530,000 distinct CDR3 sequences, about 20% seen once. Sequenced sample: PBMCs or a T cell subset sorted from them (not recorded which). Receptors originate from an adult woman who had mild COVID-19 (a few samples of this study predate the infection). Cell type and time point are not known. Both conserved end residues are part of each CDR3. Fields, in order: V gene, clone size, J gene, D gene, CDR3 protein, CDR3 DNA. The D gene is left open where the match is weak. The size entry is marked missing in some rows and otherwise reads once, few, many or a size class.

>TRBV24-1|-|TRBJ1-2|-
CATSDFGQGGGYTF
TGTGCCACCAGTGATTTTGGGCAGGGTGGTGGCTACACCTTC
>TRBV21-1|-|TRBJ1-6|-
CASSNGSCTLAKADGPLHF
TGTGCCAGCAGCAACGGGAGCTGTACTCTGGCAAAAGCCGACGGGCCCCTCCACTTT
>TRBV5-1|-|TRBJ1-1|TRBD1
CASRLGTENTEAFF
TGCGCCAGCAGACTAGGGACAGAGAACACTGAAGCTTTCTTT
>TRBV24-1|-|TRBJ2-7|-
CANTTGYEQYF
TGTGCCAACACCACGGGGTACGAGCAGTACTTC
>TRBV12-3/TRBV12-4|-|TRBJ2-2|TRBD2
CASTRTKGGLAPGELFF
TGTGCCAGCACCCGAACAAAGGGCGGACTAGCCCCCGGGGAGCTGTTTTTT
>TRBV11-2|-|TRBJ1-2|TRBD1
CASSVYRGNGYTF
TGTGCCAGCAGCGTCTACAGGGGGAATGGCTACACCTTC
>TRBV12-3/TRBV12-4|once|TRBJ1-4|TRBD1
CASSFQDRWEKLFF
TGTGCCAGCAGTTTCCAGGACAGGTGGGAAAAACTGTTTTTT
>TRBV12-3/TRBV12-4|-|TRBJ1-1|TRBD1
CASRPGQGVTEAFF
TGTGCCAGCAGACCCGGACAGGGGGTCACTGAAGCTTTCTTT
>TRBV5-1|-|TRBJ1-1|TRBD1
CASSYLQGAGTEAFF
TGCGCCAGCAGCTACCTACAGGGGGCGGGAACTGAAGCTTTCTTT
>TRBV9|-|TRBJ2-3|-
CASSVEARDTQYF
TGTGCCAGCAGCGTAGAAGCCCGAGATACGCAGTATTTT
>TRBV20-1|few|TRBJ2-1|TRBD2
CSARDTTSGLYNEQFF
TGCAGTGCTAGAGACACGACTAGCGGGCTCTACAATGAGCAGTTCTTC
>TRBV28|few|TRBJ2-4|TRBD1
CASSWDRASAKNIQYF
TGTGCCAGCAGTTGGGACAGGGCCTCCGCCAAAAACATTCAGTACTTC
>TRBV27|-|TRBJ2-3|-
CASMAPADTQYF
TGTGCCAGCATGGCACCGGCCGATACGCAGTATTTT
>TRBV20-1|-|TRBJ2-7|-
CSARGPYTYEQYF
TGCAGTGCTAGAGGCCCCTACACCTACGAGCAGTACTTC
>TRBV20-1|-|TRBJ2-1|-
CSARPELSYNEQFF
TGCAGTGCAAGGCCGGAATTATCCTACAATGAGCAGTTCTTC
>TRBV5-4|-|TRBJ1-1|-
CASSYDWDTEAFF
TGTGCCAGCAGCTACGATTGGGACACTGAAGCTTTCTTT
>TRBV7-3|-|TRBJ1-2|TRBD1
CASSLLNPFDRGKRYGYTF
TGTGCCAGCAGCTTACTAAACCCCTTCGACAGGGGGAAACGCTATGGCTACACCTTC
>TRBV2|-|TRBJ1-1|-
CASSEGSYGPLVIAFF
TGTGCCAGCAGTGAAGGGAGTTACGGCCCCTTGGTTATCGCTTTCTTT
>TRBV9|-|TRBJ2-3|-
CASSADVDTQYF
TGTGCCAGCAGCGCGGACGTCGATACGCAGTATTTT
>TRBV28|-|TRBJ2-2|-
CASISVGELFF
TGTGCCAGCATTTCAGTCGGGGAGCTGTTTTTT
>TRBV7-6|few|TRBJ2-1|-
CASSDGGTNEQFF
TGTGCCAGCAGCGACGGAGGCACTAATGAGCAGTTCTTC
>TRBV29-1|-|TRBJ2-3|TRBD2
CSVDIASGGGTQYF
TGCAGCGTTGACATTGCTAGCGGGGGCGGTACGCAGTATTTT